These T cell receptor beta chains were read from a single sample in a study of blood T cells in healthy people across ages. One entry per CDR3 protein, called by TCRdb with MiXCR from the 5' RACE reads. The sample yields fewer than 700,000 distinct CDR3 sequences, approximately 40% seen once. The sequenced material came from blood. The receptor set was obtained from a man at least 80 years old in good health. Each CDR3 is given without its conserved first and last residue. Fields, in order: CDR3 length, J gene, V gene, CDR3 protein.

12 | TRBJ2-7 | TRBV7-2 | ASSLEAGNYERY
11 | TRBJ2-3 | TRBV29-1 | SVVKGQGDTQY
13 | TRBJ2-2 | TRBV7-2 | ASSLAPGSTGELF
14 | TRBJ2-1 | TRBV5-6 | ASSLVLAGGYNEQF
12 | TRBJ1-2 | TRBV20-1 | SARRSGVLPGYT
16 | TRBJ2-3 | TRBV7-2 | ASSFPSLAGGSLDTQY
10 | TRBJ2-7 | TRBV6-2/TRBV6-3 | ASSYQPYEQY
11 | TRBJ2-5 | TRBV7-3 | AGSLNRGETQY
14 | TRBJ2-7 | TRBV5-1 | ASSTETGQASYEQY
13 | - | TRBV7-2 | TSSLTGDSYNEQY
10 | TRBJ2-4 | TRBV10-3 | AISEFGRQQY
11 | TRBJ2-5 | TRBV6-2/TRBV6-3 | ASRTRAVLDRY
14 | TRBJ1-1 | TRBV7-9 | ASRSEQGARNTEAF
15 | TRBJ2-1 | TRBV11-2 | ASSSSSGASPYNEQF
13 | TRBJ2-1 | TRBV24-1 | ATSRTSGPYNEQF
17 | TRBJ2-3 | TRBV7-2 | ASSLWGTGNCTSTDTQY
13 | TRBJ2-5 | TRBV15 | AASRGQGIQETQY
9 | TRBJ1-2 | TRBV12-3/TRBV12-4 | ASSLDRAYT
14 | TRBJ2-7 | TRBV28 | ASTVGGSGNSYEQY
16 | - | TRBV5-1 | ASSLEAGGSPLLYEQY
13 | TRBJ1-1 | TRBV3-1 | ASSLSTLGNTEAF
13 | - | TRBV7-2 | ASSESGSSYNEQY
14 | TRBJ2-3 | TRBV7-2 | ASSLANPNTGGTQY
12 | - | TRBV30 | AWSVGGQGETQY
12 | TRBJ1-2 | TRBV19 | ASEGGGQDYGYT
15 | TRBJ2-1 | TRBV7-2 | ASSSPGLAGGGNEQF
11 | TRBJ2-7 | TRBV5-1 | ASSLGTSGEQY
13 | TRBJ2-1 | TRBV28 | ASSFGRGLYNEQF
13 | TRBJ2-7 | TRBV28 | ASSFSRLAGEEQY
12 | TRBJ2-3 | TRBV3-1 | ASSLRQSGDTQY
13 | TRBJ2-2 | TRBV5-4 | ASSPAGKRTGELF
11 | TRBJ2-7 | TRBV18 | ASSQGTANEQY
12 | TRBJ2-3 | TRBV2 | ASSEGPNTDTQY
13 | TRBJ2-6 | TRBV7-9 | ASSLIVAGANVLT
13 | TRBJ2-3 | TRBV14 | ASSQGGTAGDTQY
13 | TRBJ1-2 | TRBV7-6 | ASSSPGQGTRGYT
14 | TRBJ1-4 | TRBV20-1 | SAKTGGIGTNEKLF
12 | TRBJ1-2 | TRBV20-1 | SARRRGRPYGYT
11 | TRBJ2-7 | TRBV20-1 | SATGGRTYEQY
14 | TRBJ2-1 | TRBV15 | ATSRDKGEGHDEQF
14 | TRBJ2-7 | TRBV2 | ASSPTHGGGGYEQY
10 | TRBJ1-2 | TRBV28 | ASSVDIDGYT
12 | TRBJ2-1 | TRBV14 | ASSPRGLGNEQF
12 | TRBJ1-2 | TRBV20-1 | SAPTGGGNYGYT
12 | TRBJ2-7 | TRBV5-1 | ASSRDTPDYEQY
14 | - | TRBV12-3/TRBV12-4 | ASSPYSGSTHNEQY
12 | TRBJ2-7 | TRBV14 | ASSPLRGYVEQY
14 | TRBJ2-3 | TRBV6-2/TRBV6-3 | ASSSYRGLVTDTQY
13 | TRBJ1-1 | TRBV6-2/TRBV6-3 | ASKWGRTMNTEAF
13 | TRBJ2-7 | TRBV6-5 | ASRLSAGNFYEQY
10 | TRBJ1-4 | TRBV29-1 | SVGAGREKLF
14 | TRBJ2-3 | TRBV7-2 | ASSLTSGGQADTQY
13 | TRBJ2-7 | TRBV4-2 | ASSQERGLAYEQY
11 | TRBJ2-7 | TRBV20-1 | SATTGVLYEQY
13 | - | TRBV7-2 | ASSLRGQSYNEQY
12 | TRBJ2-5 | TRBV20-1 | SARPGRPSGEQY
13 | TRBJ2-3 | TRBV2 | ASRTTSGISDTQY
14 | - | TRBV6-2/TRBV6-3 | ASSSSDSWVRETQY
13 | TRBJ1-1 | TRBV6-5 | ASSDRGLRRTEAF